This paragraph covers one T cell receptor beta chain sequence. Authors' methods: Cell counts per sample came from amplifying reference gene primers. The table came from immunoSEQ multiplex PCR; TCRdb's copy has only in-frame clones and leaves some out. V, J and clone size reflect that table, while D and trimming were determined from the DNA. The table lists roughly 220,000 clones, roughly 85% of them singletons. This sample is part of a study of blood T cell repertoires in COVID-19. J was trimmed by 3 bases and V by 4 bases; bases with no gene match: 8. The CDR3 consists of 15 residues. CDR1 and CDR2 from the germline V gene are MDHEN and SYDVKM.

Source material: PBMCs or T cells enriched from blood (not recorded which). The receptor was isolated from a woman aged 35 to 49 with acute COVID-19. The V gene is TRBV28, the J gene TRBJ1-2, with 7 bases that match TRBD1. CDR3 nucleotides: TGTGCCAGCAGTTCCCCAAGACAGGGAGACTATGGCTACACCTTC. Protein sequence: CASSSPRQGDYGYTF.